The 8 T cell receptor beta chains presented below share a single source sample, sequenced in a study of T cells after yellow fever vaccination. TCRdb reprocessed the 5' RACE reads with MiXCR, giving one entry per CDR3 protein. Of some 320,000 distinct CDR3 sequences in the sample, approximately 12% are singletons; the top ten hold about 3%. This sample comprised CD4+ T cells sorted from PBMCs, obtained 45 days after the yellow fever booster vaccination. The receptor set was obtained from a man aged 18 to 35 who received the YFV17D yellow fever vaccine.

The CDR3 spells CASSPGQPGYGYTF. The CDR3 DNA sequence: TGCGCCAGCAGCCCAGGACAGCCCGGGTATGGCTACACCTTC. The rearrangement joins TRBV5-1 to TRBJ1-2; TRBD1 might be the D (6 bases). The germline CDR1 and CDR2 sequences are SGHRS and YFSETQ. Trimming took off 4 bases at V and 5 bases at J, with 15 bases between the two ends. There are 14 residues in the CDR3.

This clonotype was seen at least ten times. V gene TRBV29-1 combines with J gene TRBJ2-1; D is ambiguous. Germline V gives CDR1 SQVTM, CDR2 ANQGSEA. This CDR3 comprises 14 residues. V was pared by 7 bases and J by 8 bases, with 21 bases between. CDR3 DNA sequence: TGCAGCGGAAACGAGGAGCCGGCCATTTATGAGCAGTTCTTC. Protein: CSGNEEPAIYEQFF.

This clonotype was detected a few times. The chain recombines TRBV7-2 with TRBJ2-7; D possibly corresponds to TRBD1 (5 bases). This CDR3 region has 15 residues. The germline V gene encodes CDR1 SGHTA and CDR2 FQGNSA. Trimming cost V 0 bases and J 5 bases, with 14 bases left between them. For the CDR3, the DNA is TGTGCCAGCAGCTTAGCCTCTGTAGGGGTCCACGAGCAGTACTTC. Translating gives CASSLASVGVHEQYF.

J is TRBJ2-7 and V is TRBV10-2; perhaps TRBD1 as D (6 bases). Germline V gene sequence: CDR1 WSHSY, CDR2 SAAADI. The CDR3 contains 13 residues. The V and J ends lost 6 bases and 6 bases respectively, with 15 bases between them. The CDR3 reads CASRLQGGGEQYV. The CDR3, as DNA: TGCGCCAGCAGACTACAGGGTGGGGGCGAGCAGTACGTC.

The gene calls are TRBV6-5 and TRBJ2-5; 9 nucleotides match TRBD2. CDR3 length equals 15 residues. Per germline, CDR1 MNHEY and CDR2 SVGAGI. Trimming cost V 5 bases and J 0 bases; bases outside gene matches: 4. This CDR3 is CASSDVAGDQETQYF. The CDR3 DNA is TGTGCCAGCAGTGATGTAGCGGGGGACCAAGAGACCCAGTACTTC.

The J gene is TRBJ2-7, the V gene TRBV2; no reliable D call. Germline V lookup: CDR1 SNHLY, CDR2 FYNNEI. This CDR3 contains 15 residues. V dropped 3 bases and J dropped 4 bases, with 16 bases sitting between them. CDR3 nucleotides: TGTGCCAGCAGTGAGACTCAGACCTACTCTTACGAGCAGTACGTC. This encodes CASSETQTYSYEQYV.

This clonotype was counted between two and nine times. The V call is TRBV4-3, the J call TRBJ2-1; 10 nucleotides line up with TRBD1. The CDR3 is 15 residues long. V lost 5 bases to trimming and J lost 4 bases; unmatched junction nucleotides: 5. Looked up from germline, CDR1 is LGHNA and CDR2 is YSLEER. The CDR3, as DNA: TGCGCCAGCAGCACAGGACAGGGGGAGTACAATGAGCAGTTCTTC. Amino acid sequence: CASSTGQGEYNEQFF.

This clonotype was counted only a few times. The chain links TRBV20-1 to TRBJ2-7; no reliable D call. The CDR3 runs to 11 residues. Germline assignment: CDR1 DFQATT and CDR2 SNEGSKA (reference sequence). The CDR3 protein is CSPRSTYEQYF. In DNA, the CDR3 is TGCAGCCCAAGGAGTACCTACGAGCAGTACTTC.